This is a list of T cell receptor beta chains from one sample in a study of neoadjuvant anti-PD-1 for oral cavity cancer. TCRdb keeps only in-frame clones here, not all; method: immunoSEQ multiplex PCR. This table has more than 9,500 clones, more than 55% appearing once. This specimen consisted of tumor tissue, obtained before nivolumab (anti-PD-1) treatment. These receptors came from a person aged 35-79 years with oral cavity squamous cell carcinoma. Both conserved end residues are part of each CDR3. Each record gives: D gene, J gene, V gene, clone size, CDR3 DNA, CDR3 protein. The D gene is left open where the match is weak. Some rows have no size entry. The others give once, few or many, or a class for an expanded clone.

-,TRBJ1-5,TRBV2,-,TGTGCCAGCAGTGAGGGTCGGAACGGGGAGCCCCAGCATTTT,CASSEGRNGEPQHF
-,TRBJ2-7,TRBV27,medium-sized,TGTGCCAACCACTTCTCCTCCCCCCGCGAGCAGTACTTC,CANHFSSPREQYF
-,TRBJ2-3,TRBV28,medium-sized,TGTGCCAGCAGTTTAGAGGGTTTAGATACGCAGTATTTT,CASSLEGLDTQYF
-,TRBJ2-3,TRBV5-1,-,TGCGCCAGCAGCCTGAAGACAGGCCTCGTGACAGATACGCAGTATTTT,CASSLKTGLVTDTQYF
TRBD2,TRBJ2-7,TRBV30,-,TGTGCCTGGACCCTCGGACTAGCGGGGGCCTACGAGCAGTACTTC,CAWTLGLAGAYEQYF
-,TRBJ1-2,TRBV7-9,-,TGTGCCAGCAGCTTAGCGCATAAAGAAGGTGGCTACACCTTC,CASSLAHKEGGYTF
-,TRBJ2-5,TRBV10-3,-,TGTGCCATCAGTTCAAGGGCAGAAGAGACCCAGTACTTC,CAISSRAEETQYF
-,TRBJ2-3,TRBV7-2,-,TGTGCCAGCAGCTTAGAGGTAGCGGTGGATACGCAGTATTTT,CASSLEVAVDTQYF
TRBD1,TRBJ1-5,TRBV5-1,few,TGCGCCAGCAGGGTCGGGACAGGGAGTCAGCCCCAGCATTTT,CASRVGTGSQPQHF
TRBD1,TRBJ2-1,TRBV10-3,-,TGTGCCATCAGCCCGAACAGGGGACACCCCTCTGAAAATGAGCAGTTCTTC,CAISPNRGHPSENEQFF
-,TRBJ1-1,TRBV6-5,-,TGTGCCAGCAGTTACTCTTTCGACAGCCCCCCTGAAGCTTTCTTT,CASSYSFDSPPEAFF
-,TRBJ2-2,TRBV5-1,-,TGCGCCAGCAGCTTGGATCTAGCGAGCCCGAACGGGGAGCTGTTTTTT,CASSLDLASPNGELFF
-,TRBJ1-4,TRBV30,medium-sized,TGTGCCTGGACCCTACAGCGCGGAAAACTGTTTTTT,CAWTLQRGKLFF
TRBD1,TRBJ2-6,TRBV7-9,-,TGTGCCAGCAGCTTCGTAGGTGGACAGGGGGGTTCTGGGGCCAACGTCCTGACTTTC,CASSFVGGQGGSGANVLTF
-,TRBJ1-4,TRBV18,-,TGTGCCAGCTCACAGATGCCAGGAGGAGGAAACGAAAAACTGTTTTTT,CASSQMPGGGNEKLFF
TRBD2,TRBJ2-1,TRBV10-1,-,TGCGCCAGCCTTAGGAACAGCGGGAACGGCCGAGTCGGTGAGCAGTTCTTC,CASLRNSGNGRVGEQFF
-,TRBJ2-1,TRBV30,-,TGTGCCTGGGCATGGACTCCTGGCAATGAGCAGTTCTTC,CAWAWTPGNEQFF
-,TRBJ1-1,TRBV19,once,TGTGCCAGTAGTAAAACGAGGGATCACCTGAACACTGAAGCTTTCTTT,CASSKTRDHLNTEAFF
-,TRBJ1-1,TRBV11-3,-,TGTGCCAGCAGCTTAGGGCTGAACACTGAAGCTTTCTTT,CASSLGLNTEAFF
-,TRBJ1-3,TRBV15,-,TGTGCCACCAGCAAGGGGGACGGGATCTCTGGAAACACCATATATTTT,CATSKGDGISGNTIYF
-,TRBJ2-7,TRBV19,few,TGTGCCACCAGGGCAGGGTCCTTACCCTACGAGCAGTACTTC,CATRAGSLPYEQYF
-,TRBJ2-7,TRBV30,-,TGTGCCTGGAGTATGACTAGGGGAGGTTACGAGCAGTACTTC,CAWSMTRGGYEQYF
-,TRBJ2-5,TRBV5-6,-,TGTGCCAGCACCCGCCGAGCGGTCCAAGAGACCCAGTACTTC,CASTRRAVQETQYF
TRBD1,TRBJ1-2,TRBV6-6,-,TGTGCCAGCAGTTACGGACAGGGGGCCGGTTATGGCTACACCTTC,CASSYGQGAGYGYTF
-,TRBJ2-7,TRBV19,-,TGTGCCAGTAGAAACCAGGCTAGCTACGAGCAGTACTTC,CASRNQASYEQYF
-,TRBJ2-7,TRBV5-6,few,TGTGCCAGCAGCCCAAGGACTAACGCCTACGAGCAGTACTTC,CASSPRTNAYEQYF
-,TRBJ2-7,TRBV11-2,-,TGTGCCAGCAGCGCCCGCGGGAATTTCTACGAGCAGTACTTC,CASSARGNFYEQYF
TRBD1,TRBJ1-4,TRBV28,-,TGTGCCAGCAGTTACCAGGGGGCAGGGGAGGAAAAACTGTTTTTT,CASSYQGAGEEKLFF
-,TRBJ1-4,TRBV30,-,TGTGCCCGGACAGATGCTCCCCATGAAAAACTGTTTTTT,CARTDAPHEKLFF
-,TRBJ1-5,TRBV21-1,few,TGTGCCATCCCAACAGGGAGGGGTATTAGTCAGCCCCAGCATTTT,CAIPTGRGISQPQHF
-,TRBJ1-2,TRBV6-5,once,TGTGCCAGCAGTTACTCGAGGGTTTTGGGCTATGGCTACACCTTC,CASSYSRVLGYGYTF
-,TRBJ2-1,TRBV30,-,TGTGCCTGGAGTGTCGGACTCCTCGAGCAGTTCTTC,CAWSVGLLEQFF
-,TRBJ2-7,TRBV14,-,TGTGCCAGCAGCCAAGGTAACGGATTATACGAGCAGTACTTC,CASSQGNGLYEQYF
TRBD2,TRBJ2-5,TRBV10-2,-,TGCGCCAGCAAGCAACTAGCGGATCAAGAGACCCAGTACTTC,CASKQLADQETQYF
-,TRBJ1-1,TRBV9,-,TGTGCCAGCAGCGTAGAGCGGGGGGCCACTGAAGCTTTCTTT,CASSVERGATEAFF
TRBD1,TRBJ1-1,TRBV2,-,TGTGCCAGCAGTGGGAAGGGGGCGCTCGTAGCTTTCTTT,CASSGKGALVAFF
-,TRBJ1-1,TRBV20-1,-,TGCAGTGCTCGACAGGTGGGTGAAGCTTTCTTT,CSARQVGEAFF
-,TRBJ2-6,TRBV7-9,-,TGTGCCAGCAGCTTGACAGTCTCTGGGGCCAACGTCCTGACTTTC,CASSLTVSGANVLTF
-,TRBJ1-3,TRBV20-1,-,TGCAGTGCTAGAGTTGGAAACACCATATATTTT,CSARVGNTIYF
-,TRBJ1-5,TRBV6-5,few,TGTGCCAGCGCCTCTGGGGGGGTAGGTCAGCCCCAGCATTTT,CASASGGVGQPQHF